This TCR beta chain was captured in a study of CD4+ T cells in melanoma. With V trimmed by 2 bases and J by 4 bases, 5 bases remained unmatched. This CDR3 has 15 amino acids. Per the germline V gene, CDR1 is ENHRY and CDR2 is SYGVKD. The repertoire was sequenced with immunoSEQ multiplex PCR; TCRdb's copy has only in-frame clones and lacks some. The sample lists about 110,000 clones; over 80% were seen once. The sequenced material came from peripheral blood. This receptor was identified in a human donor with melanoma. The V call is TRBV10-3, the J call TRBJ2-7; 10 bases align to TRBD1. CDR3 nucleotide sequence: TGTGCCATCAGTGAGGGGACAGGGGCGGGTTACGAGCAGTACTTC. Its protein product is CAISEGTGAGYEQYF.